Listed here is a single T cell receptor (beta chain). Some clones are missing from TCRdb's copy, which holds only in-frame ones; the method was immunoSEQ multiplex PCR. This table has 50,000 to 70,000 clones, about 79% appearing once. This entry comes from a study of blood T cell repertoires in COVID-19. Germline values: CDR1 LGHDT, CDR2 YNNKEL (reference sequence). V was clipped by 5 bases and J by 4 bases; unmatched bases: 7. The CDR3 is 15 residues long. This TCR was recovered from an older woman with acute or convalescent COVID-19. The sample comprised peripheral blood. The chain recombines TRBV3-1 (or the pseudogene TRBV3-2) with TRBJ1-4; 7 bases map to TRBD1. CDR3 nucleotide sequence: TGTGCCAGCAGCAGGACAGGAGCCCTTAATGAAAAACTGTTTTTT. This sequence encodes CASSRTGALNEKLFF.